A single T cell receptor (beta chain) is shown here with its context. The record originates from a study of shared clonotypes between healthy human individuals. Positive CCR7 selection of CD45RO-negative cells yielded the naive CD8 cells, and terminally differentiated effector memory CD45RA+ cells were excluded. Germline assignment: CDR1 SQVTM and CDR2 ANQGSEA. The CDR3 covers 13 residues. Deletions cut 4 bases from V and 3 bases from J, with 12 bases between. The protocol was immunoSEQ multiplex PCR, while the TCRdb copy is restricted to in-frame clones and leaves out a portion. The repertoire includes roughly 2 million clones, approximately 94% of them detected once, and roughly 1% sits in the top ten.

Sample: naive CD8+ T cells sorted from blood. The TCR originated in a man in his late teens or twenties in good health. The rearrangement links TRBV29-1 to TRBJ1-2, with a weak D call TRBD1 (5 bases). The CDR3 DNA sequence: TGCAGCGTTGTGAGGCAGGGTGACTATGGCTACACCTTC. Translation: CSVVRQGDYGYTF.